This T cell receptor beta chain emerged from a study of blood T cells in healthy people across ages. CDR3 length: 14 residues. A second PCR, run for about 7 to 11 cycles, used a sample-barcoded 5' primer plus a J-beta primer mix. In TCRdb, the 5' RACE reads were re-called with MiXCR into one record per CDR3 protein. The repertoire has 1.5 million to 2 million distinct CDR3 sequences, roughly 30% of them found once; the top ten carry around 7.7%. As regards this clonotype: Germline is not matched at one junction end, which may reflect a read error.

This receptor was taken from a young woman in good health. The sample was blood. The gene calls are TRBV12-3 or TRBV12-4 and TRBJ1-1; the D gene is possibly TRBD1 (6 bases). CDR3 sequence: CASSIGRGDTEAFF. The CDR3 coding sequence is TGTGCCAGCTCAATCGGTAGGGGGGACACCGAAGCTTTCTTT.